This record covers a single TCR beta chain. The sample originates from a study of blood T cell repertoires in COVID-19. Background on the study: The United States, Italy and Spain provided the acute and convalescent COVID-19 samples. PBMCs, B-cell-depleted T cells, or T cells were the source of the cDNA or gDNA that made up the material.

Original processing methods: For nucleated cells, counts were estimated from reference gene primer amplification. Clones were read by immunoSEQ multiplex PCR, and TCRdb kept only the in-frame ones, dropping some. V and J calls plus clone size are reproduced from that table; the DNA served to infer D and trimming. This table has 120,000 or so clones, roughly 87% appearing once. Per germline, CDR1 LGHNA and CDR2 YSLEER. The CDR3 has 16 amino acids. V lost 2 bases to trimming and J lost 4 bases; unmatched junction nucleotides: 6. This TCR came from an elderly woman with acute or convalescent COVID-19. The sample consisted of peripheral blood. This chain uses TRBV4-3 with TRBJ1-1; 11 bases line up with TRBD1. Here the CDR3 DNA reads TGCGCCAGCAGCCAAAGGGCTGGGACAGGGGGCACTGAAGCTTTCTTT. Its protein product is CASSQRAGTGGTEAFF.